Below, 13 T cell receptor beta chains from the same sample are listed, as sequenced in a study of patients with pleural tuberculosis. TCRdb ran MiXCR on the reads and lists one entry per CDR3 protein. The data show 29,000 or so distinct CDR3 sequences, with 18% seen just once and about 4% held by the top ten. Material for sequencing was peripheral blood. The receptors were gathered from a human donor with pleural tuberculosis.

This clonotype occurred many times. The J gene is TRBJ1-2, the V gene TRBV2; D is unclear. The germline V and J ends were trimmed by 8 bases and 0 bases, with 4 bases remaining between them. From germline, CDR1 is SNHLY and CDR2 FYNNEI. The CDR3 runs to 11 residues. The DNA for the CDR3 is TGTGCCAGCCCCTCTAACTATGGCTACACCTTC. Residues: CASPSNYGYTF. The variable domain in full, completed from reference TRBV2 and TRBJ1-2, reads EPEVTQTPSHQVTQMGQEVILRCVPISNHLYFYWYRQILGQKVEFLVSFYNNEISEKSEIFDDQFSVERPDGSNFTLKIRSTKLEDSAMYFCASPSNYGYTFGSGTRLTVV.

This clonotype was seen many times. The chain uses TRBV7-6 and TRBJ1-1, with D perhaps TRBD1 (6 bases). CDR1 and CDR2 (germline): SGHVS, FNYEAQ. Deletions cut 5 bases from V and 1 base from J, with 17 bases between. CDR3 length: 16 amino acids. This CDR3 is CASSPEGGAANTEAFF. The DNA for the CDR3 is TGTGCCAGCAGCCCCGAGGGGGGGGCGGCGAACACTGAAGCTTTCTTT.

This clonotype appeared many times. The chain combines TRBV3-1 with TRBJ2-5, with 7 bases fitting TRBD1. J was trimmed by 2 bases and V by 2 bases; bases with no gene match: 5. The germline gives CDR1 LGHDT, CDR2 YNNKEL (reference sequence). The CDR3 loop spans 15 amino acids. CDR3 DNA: TGTGCCAGCAGCCAAAGGGGGCATCCACAAGAGACCCAGTACTTC. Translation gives CASSQRGHPQETQYF.

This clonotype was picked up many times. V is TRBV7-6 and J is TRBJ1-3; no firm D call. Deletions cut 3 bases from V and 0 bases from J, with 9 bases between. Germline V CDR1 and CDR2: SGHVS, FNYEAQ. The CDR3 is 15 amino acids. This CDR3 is CASSFTPNSGNTIYF. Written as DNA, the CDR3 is TGTGCCAGCAGCTTTACCCCTAACTCTGGAAACACCATATATTTT.

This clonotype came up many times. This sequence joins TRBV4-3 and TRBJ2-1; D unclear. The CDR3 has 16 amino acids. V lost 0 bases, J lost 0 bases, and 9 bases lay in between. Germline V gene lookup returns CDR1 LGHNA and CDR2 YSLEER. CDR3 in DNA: TGCGCCAGCAGCCAAGATATTAAGGGCTCCTACAATGAGCAGTTCTTC. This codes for CASSQDIKGSYNEQFF.

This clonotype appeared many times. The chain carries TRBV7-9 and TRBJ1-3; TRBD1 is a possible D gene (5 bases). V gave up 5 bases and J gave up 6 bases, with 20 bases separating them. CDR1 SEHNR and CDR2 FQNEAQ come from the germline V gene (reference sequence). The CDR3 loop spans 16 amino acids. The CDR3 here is CASSAYGTVGENTIYF. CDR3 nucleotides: TGTGCCAGCAGCGCCTATGGGACGGTGGGCGAAAACACCATATATTTT.

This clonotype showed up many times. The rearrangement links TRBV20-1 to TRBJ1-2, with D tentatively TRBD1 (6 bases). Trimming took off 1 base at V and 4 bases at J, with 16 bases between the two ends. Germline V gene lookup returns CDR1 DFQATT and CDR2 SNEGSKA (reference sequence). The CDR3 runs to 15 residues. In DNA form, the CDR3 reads TGCAGTGCTAGAGCTTCCCGGGACATTAGCTATGGCTACACCTTC. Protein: CSARASRDISYGYTF.

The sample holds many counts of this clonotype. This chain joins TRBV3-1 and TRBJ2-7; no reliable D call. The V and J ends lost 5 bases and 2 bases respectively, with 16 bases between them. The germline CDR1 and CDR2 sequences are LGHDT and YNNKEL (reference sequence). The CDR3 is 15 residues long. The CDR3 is CASSDDVRTAYEQYF. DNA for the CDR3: TGTGCCAGCAGCGATGACGTACGCACCGCCTACGAGCAGTACTTC.

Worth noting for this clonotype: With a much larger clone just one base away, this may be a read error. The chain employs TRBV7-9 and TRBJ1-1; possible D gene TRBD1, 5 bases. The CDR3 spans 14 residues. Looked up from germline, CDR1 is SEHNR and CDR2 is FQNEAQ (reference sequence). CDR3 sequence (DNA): TGTGCCAGCAGCCGGGGGAACATGAACACTGAAGCTTCCTTT. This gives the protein CASSRGNMNTEASF.

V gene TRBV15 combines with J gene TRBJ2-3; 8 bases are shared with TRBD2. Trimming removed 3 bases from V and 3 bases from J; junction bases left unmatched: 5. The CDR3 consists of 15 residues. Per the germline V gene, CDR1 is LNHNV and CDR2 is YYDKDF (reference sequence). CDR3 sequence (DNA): TGTGCCACCAGCAGCCGTGGCGGGGGGACAGATACGCAGTATTTT. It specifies CATSSRGGGTDTQYF.

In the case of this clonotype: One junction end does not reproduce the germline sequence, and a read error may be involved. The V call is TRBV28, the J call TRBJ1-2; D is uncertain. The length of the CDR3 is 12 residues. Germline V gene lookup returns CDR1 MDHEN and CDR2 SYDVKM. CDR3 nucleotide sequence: TGTGCCAGCAGTTCTGAGAGATCAGGCTGCACCTTC. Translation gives CASSSERSGCTF.

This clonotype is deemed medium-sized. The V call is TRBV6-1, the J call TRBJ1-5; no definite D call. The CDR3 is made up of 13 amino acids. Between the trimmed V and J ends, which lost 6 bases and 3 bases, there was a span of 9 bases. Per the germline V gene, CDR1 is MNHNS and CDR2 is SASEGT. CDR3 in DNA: TGTGCCAGCAGCGGTGGCATCAATCAGCCCCAGCATTTT. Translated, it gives CASSGGINQPQHF.

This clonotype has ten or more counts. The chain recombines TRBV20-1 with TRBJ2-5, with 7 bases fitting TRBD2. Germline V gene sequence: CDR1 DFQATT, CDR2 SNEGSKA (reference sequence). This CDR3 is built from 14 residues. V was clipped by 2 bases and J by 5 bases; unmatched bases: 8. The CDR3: CSARPGGGSETQYF. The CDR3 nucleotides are TGCAGTGCTAGACCGGGGGGTGGGAGCGAGACCCAGTACTTC.